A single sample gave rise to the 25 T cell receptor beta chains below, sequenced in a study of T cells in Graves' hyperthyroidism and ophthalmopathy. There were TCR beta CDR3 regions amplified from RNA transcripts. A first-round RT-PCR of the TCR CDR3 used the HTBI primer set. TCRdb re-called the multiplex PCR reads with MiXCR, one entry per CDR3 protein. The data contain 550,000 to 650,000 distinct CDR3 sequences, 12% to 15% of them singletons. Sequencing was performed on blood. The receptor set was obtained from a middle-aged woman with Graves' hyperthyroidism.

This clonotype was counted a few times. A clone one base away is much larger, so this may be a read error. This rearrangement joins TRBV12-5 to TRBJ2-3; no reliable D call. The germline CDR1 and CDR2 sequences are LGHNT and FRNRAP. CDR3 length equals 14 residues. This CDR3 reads CASGLGTFTDAQYF. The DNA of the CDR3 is TGTGCTAGTGGTTTGGGGACCTTCACAGATGCGCAGTATTTT. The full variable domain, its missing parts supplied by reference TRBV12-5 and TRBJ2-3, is DARVTQTPRHKVTEMGQEVTMRCQPILGHNTVFWYRQTMMQGLELLAYFRNRAPLDDSGMPKDRFSAEMPDATLATLKIQPSEPRDSAVYFCASGLGTFTDAQYFGPGTRLTVL.

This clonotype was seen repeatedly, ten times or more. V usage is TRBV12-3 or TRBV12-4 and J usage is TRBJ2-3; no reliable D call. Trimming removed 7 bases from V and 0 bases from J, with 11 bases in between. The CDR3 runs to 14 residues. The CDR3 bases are TGTGCCAGCACCAGTAGGACCAGCACAGATACGCAGTATTTT. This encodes CASTSRTSTDTQYF.

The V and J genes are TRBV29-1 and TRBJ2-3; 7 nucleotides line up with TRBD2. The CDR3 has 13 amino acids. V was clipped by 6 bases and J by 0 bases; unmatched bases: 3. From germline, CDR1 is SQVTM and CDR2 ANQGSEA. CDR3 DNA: TGCAGCGTGCGGGGAGGGAGCACAGATACGCAGTATTTT. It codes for CSVRGGSTDTQYF.

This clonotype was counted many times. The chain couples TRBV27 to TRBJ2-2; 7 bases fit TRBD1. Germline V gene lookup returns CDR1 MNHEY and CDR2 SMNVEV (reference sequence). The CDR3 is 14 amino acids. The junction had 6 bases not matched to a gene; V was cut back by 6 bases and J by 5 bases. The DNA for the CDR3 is TGTGCCAGCAGCCGGGCAGGGGGAACCGGGGAGCTGTTTTTT. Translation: CASSRAGGTGELFF.

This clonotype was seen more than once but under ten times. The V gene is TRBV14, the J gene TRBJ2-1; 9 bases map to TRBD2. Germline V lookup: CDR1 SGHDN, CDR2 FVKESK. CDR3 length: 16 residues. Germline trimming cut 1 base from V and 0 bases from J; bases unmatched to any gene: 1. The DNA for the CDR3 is TGTGCCAGCAGCCAAGGTAGCGGGAGCTCCTACAATGAGCAGTTCTTC. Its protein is CASSQGSGSSYNEQFF.

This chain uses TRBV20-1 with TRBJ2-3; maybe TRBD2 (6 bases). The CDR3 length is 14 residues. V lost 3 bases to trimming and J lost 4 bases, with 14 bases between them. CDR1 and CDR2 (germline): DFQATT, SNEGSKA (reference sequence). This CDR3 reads CSARDGRVADTQYF. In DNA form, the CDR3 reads TGCAGTGCTAGGGACGGGAGAGTCGCAGATACGCAGTATTTT.

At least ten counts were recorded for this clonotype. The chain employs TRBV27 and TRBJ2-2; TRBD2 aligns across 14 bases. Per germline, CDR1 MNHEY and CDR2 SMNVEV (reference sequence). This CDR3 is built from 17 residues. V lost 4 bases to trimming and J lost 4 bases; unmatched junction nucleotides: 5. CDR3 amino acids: CASSWGLAGVSTGELFF. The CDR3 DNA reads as TGTGCCAGCAGTTGGGGACTAGCGGGAGTTTCCACCGGGGAGCTGTTTTTT.

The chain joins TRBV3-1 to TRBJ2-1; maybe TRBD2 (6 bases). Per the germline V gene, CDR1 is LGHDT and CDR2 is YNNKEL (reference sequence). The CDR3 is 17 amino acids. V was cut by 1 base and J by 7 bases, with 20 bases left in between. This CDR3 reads CASSQGVWASAKNEQFF. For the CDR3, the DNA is TGTGCCAGCAGCCAAGGAGTCTGGGCTAGCGCTAAGAATGAGCAGTTCTTC.

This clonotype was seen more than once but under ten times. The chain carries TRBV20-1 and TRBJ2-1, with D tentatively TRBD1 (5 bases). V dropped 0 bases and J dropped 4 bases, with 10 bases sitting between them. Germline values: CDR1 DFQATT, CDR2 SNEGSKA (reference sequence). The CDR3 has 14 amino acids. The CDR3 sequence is CSARDRAPYNEQFF. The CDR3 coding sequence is TGCAGTGCTAGAGACAGGGCCCCTTACAATGAGCAGTTCTTC.

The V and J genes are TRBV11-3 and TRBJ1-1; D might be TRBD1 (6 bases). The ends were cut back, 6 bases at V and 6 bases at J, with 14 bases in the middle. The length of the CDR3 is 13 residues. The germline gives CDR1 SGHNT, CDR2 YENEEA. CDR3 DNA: TGTGCCAGCAGTTTATCGGGGGCCCCTGAAGCTTTCTTT. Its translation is CASSLSGAPEAFF.

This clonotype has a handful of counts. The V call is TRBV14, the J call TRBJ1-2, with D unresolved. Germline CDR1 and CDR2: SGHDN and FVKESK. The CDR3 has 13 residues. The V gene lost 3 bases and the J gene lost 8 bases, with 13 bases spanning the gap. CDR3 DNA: TGTGCCAGCAGCCAGGGGAACATCGGGGGCTACACCTTC. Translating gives CASSQGNIGGYTF.

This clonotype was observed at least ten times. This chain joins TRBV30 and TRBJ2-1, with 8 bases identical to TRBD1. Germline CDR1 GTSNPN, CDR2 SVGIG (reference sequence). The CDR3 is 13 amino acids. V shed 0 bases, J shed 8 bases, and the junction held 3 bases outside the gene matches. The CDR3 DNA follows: TGTGCCTGGAGTGTACAGGGGGAGGATGAGCAGTTCTTC. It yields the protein CAWSVQGEDEQFF.

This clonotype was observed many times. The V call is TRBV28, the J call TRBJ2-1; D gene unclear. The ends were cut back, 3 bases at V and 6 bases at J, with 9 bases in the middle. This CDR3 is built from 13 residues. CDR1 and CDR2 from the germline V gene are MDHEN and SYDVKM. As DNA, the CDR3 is TGTGCCAGCAGTTTTTCGCAGATCAATGAGCAGTTCTTC. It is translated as CASSFSQINEQFF.

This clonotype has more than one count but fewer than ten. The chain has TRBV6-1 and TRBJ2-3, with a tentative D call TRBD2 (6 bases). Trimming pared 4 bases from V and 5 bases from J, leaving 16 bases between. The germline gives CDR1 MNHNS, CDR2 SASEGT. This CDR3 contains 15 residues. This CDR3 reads CASSVLATQLDTQYF. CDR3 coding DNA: TGTGCCAGCAGTGTTCTAGCGACACAACTAGATACGCAGTATTTT.

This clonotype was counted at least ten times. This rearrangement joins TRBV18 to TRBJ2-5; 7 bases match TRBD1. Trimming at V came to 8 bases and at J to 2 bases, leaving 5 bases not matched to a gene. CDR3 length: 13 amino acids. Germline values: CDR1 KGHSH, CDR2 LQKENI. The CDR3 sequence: CASARDRQETQYF. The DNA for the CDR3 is TGTGCCAGCGCACGGGACAGACAAGAGACCCAGTACTTC.

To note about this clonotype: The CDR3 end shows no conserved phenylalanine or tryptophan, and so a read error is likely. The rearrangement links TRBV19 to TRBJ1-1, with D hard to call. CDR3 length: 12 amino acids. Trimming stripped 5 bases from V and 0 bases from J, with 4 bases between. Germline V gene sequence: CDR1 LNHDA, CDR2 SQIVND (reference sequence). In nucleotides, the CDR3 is TGTGCCAGTAGTCTCTTGAACACTGAAGCTTTCTCT. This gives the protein CASSLLNTEAFS.

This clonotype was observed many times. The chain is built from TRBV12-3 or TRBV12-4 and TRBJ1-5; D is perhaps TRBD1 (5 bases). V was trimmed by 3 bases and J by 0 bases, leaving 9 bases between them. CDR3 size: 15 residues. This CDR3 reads CASSFAGGSNQPQHF. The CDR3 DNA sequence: TGTGCCAGCAGTTTTGCGGGGGGTAGCAATCAGCCCCAGCATTTT.

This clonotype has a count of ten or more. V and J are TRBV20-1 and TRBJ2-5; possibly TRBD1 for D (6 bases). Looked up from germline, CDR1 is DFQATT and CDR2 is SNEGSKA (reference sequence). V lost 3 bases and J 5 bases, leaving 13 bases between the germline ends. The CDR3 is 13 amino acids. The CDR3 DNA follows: TGCAGTGCTAGGACCACAGGGACCGAGACCCAGTACTTC. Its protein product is CSARTTGTETQYF.

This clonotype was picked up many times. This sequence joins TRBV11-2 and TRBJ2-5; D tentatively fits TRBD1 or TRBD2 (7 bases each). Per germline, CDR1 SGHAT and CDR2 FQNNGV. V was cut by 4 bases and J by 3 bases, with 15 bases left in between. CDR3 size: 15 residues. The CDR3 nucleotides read TGTGCCAGCAGCTCTCCAGGGGGGAGGGAAGAGACCCAGTACTTC. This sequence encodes CASSSPGGREETQYF.

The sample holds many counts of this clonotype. The CDR3 DNA follows: TGTGCCAGCAGCCGGGAACCGGATCAGCCCCAGCATTTT. Translation gives CASSREPDQPQHF. This chain joins TRBV3-1 and TRBJ1-5; D unclear. CDR3 length: 13 residues. Trimming removed 4 bases from V and 5 bases from J, with 9 bases in between. Germline CDR1 is LGHDT and CDR2 is YNNKEL (reference sequence).

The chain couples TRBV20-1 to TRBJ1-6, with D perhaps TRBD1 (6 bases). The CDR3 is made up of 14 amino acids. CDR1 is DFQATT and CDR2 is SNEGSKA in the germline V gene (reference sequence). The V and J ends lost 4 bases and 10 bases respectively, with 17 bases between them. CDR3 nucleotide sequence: TGCAGTGCTATCGAGGGGGGCGCCGGGTCACCCCTCCACTTT. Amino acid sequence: CSAIEGGAGSPLHF.

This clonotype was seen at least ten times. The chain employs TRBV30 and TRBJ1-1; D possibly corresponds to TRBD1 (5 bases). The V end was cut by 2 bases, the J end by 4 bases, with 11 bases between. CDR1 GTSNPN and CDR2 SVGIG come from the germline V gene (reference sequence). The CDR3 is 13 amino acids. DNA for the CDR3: TGTGCCTGGAGTCCCCTCGGGGGCACTGAAGCTTTCTTT. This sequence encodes CAWSPLGGTEAFF.

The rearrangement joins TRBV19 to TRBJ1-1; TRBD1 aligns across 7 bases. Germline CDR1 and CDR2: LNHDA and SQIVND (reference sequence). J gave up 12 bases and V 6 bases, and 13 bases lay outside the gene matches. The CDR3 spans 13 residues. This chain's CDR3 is CASSQGDSASTFF. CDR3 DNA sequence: TGTGCCAGTAGCCAGGGGGACTCGGCCTCAACTTTCTTT.

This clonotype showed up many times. CDR3 in DNA: TGTGCCTGGAGTGTACTCAGGGGAGGTGGCTACACCTTC. Its translation is CAWSVLRGGGYTF. The chain uses TRBV30 and TRBJ1-2; TRBD1 might be the D (6 bases). There are 13 residues in the CDR3. Germline V CDR1 and CDR2: GTSNPN, SVGIG (reference sequence). Deletions cut 0 bases from V and 7 bases from J, with 12 bases between.

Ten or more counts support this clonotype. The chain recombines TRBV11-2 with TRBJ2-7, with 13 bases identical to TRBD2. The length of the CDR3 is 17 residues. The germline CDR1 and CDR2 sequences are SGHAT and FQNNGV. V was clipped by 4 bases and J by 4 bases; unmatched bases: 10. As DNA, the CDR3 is TGTGCCAGCAGCTGGCCCAGTCGGACTAGCGGGAGTTACGAGCAGTACTTC. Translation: CASSWPSRTSGSYEQYF. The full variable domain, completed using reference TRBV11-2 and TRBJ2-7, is EAGVAQSPRYKIIEKRQSVAFWCNPISGHATLYWYQQILGQGPKLLIQFQNNGVVDDSQLPKDRFSAERLKGVDSTLKIQPAKLEDSAVYLCASSWPSRTSGSYEQYFGPGTRLTVT.